This T cell receptor (beta chain) was documented in a study of blood T cells in healthy people across ages. Through a sample-barcoded 5' primer and a J-beta primer mix, a second PCR was run for roughly 7 to 11 cycles. MiXCR, applied by TCRdb to the 5' RACE reads, yields one record per CDR3 protein. This table has 600,000 to 1,000,000 distinct CDR3 sequences, around 25% appearing once. This sample was shared with a second study, whose subject was T cells of mothers and their children. That work states: Using 1.5 ug per 15 ul, all extracted RNA underwent cDNA synthesis. Reads obtained per mother exceeded 9.5 million TCR beta CDR3 reads, with several million obtained per child.

This sequence was found in a boy between 10 and 17 years old in good health. Material for sequencing was blood.

The CDR3 is CASSADRGRYGYTF. DNA of the CDR3: TGTGCCAGCAGTGCGGACAGGGGGCGGTATGGCTACACCTTC. V usage is TRBV28 and J usage is TRBJ1-2, with 11 bases that match TRBD1. Germline CDR1 is MDHEN and CDR2 is SYDVKM. V was clipped by 5 bases and J by 5 bases; unmatched bases: 4. This CDR3 has 14 residues.